This TCR beta chain was documented in a study of blood T cell repertoires in COVID-19. Study summary: From the United States, Italy and Spain came samples of acute and convalescent COVID-19. The cDNA or gDNA used as material had been derived from T cells, B-cell-depleted T cells, or PBMCs.

Source study methods: Amplifying reference gene primers gave estimates of nucleated cell counts. Profiling relied on immunoSEQ multiplex PCR, and the TCRdb table lists in-frame clones only, not all of them. Clone size and the V and J calls come from that table; the DNA yielded D and trimming. Among about 12,000 clones listed, around 71% were seen once. Seattle enrolled patients during active infection and tracked them longitudinally. V was cut by 0 bases and J by 3 bases, with 9 bases left in between. Germline CDR1 and CDR2: SGHNT and YYREEE (reference sequence). CDR3 length: 14 residues. The V and J genes are TRBV5-4 and TRBJ1-2; D unclear. Sequencing was carried out using peripheral blood. This clonotype originated in a man aged 60 to 69 with COVID-19, enrolled during active disease. The CDR3 sequence is CASSLAVADYGYTF. The CDR3 bases are TGTGCCAGCAGCTTGGCCGTGGCGGACTATGGCTACACCTTC.